Following are 9 T cell receptor beta chains from one sample sequenced in a study of blood T cell repertoires in COVID-19. Method: immunoSEQ multiplex PCR; TCRdb's copy keeps in-frame clones and lacks some. Here the sample spans approximately 110,000 clones, more than 80% being singletons. The specimen was peripheral blood. The source of these receptors is a woman aged 80 or over with COVID-19, enrolled during active disease.

The J gene is TRBJ2-3, the V gene TRBV10-3, with 8 positions matching TRBD2. CDR3 length: 14 amino acids. V trimming: 5 bases; J trimming: 4 bases; junction bases outside the gene matches: 5. The germline gives CDR1 ENHRY, CDR2 SYGVKD. This chain's CDR3 is CAISRAGESDTQYF. The CDR3 region has the DNA TGTGCCATCAGTAGAGCGGGAGAGTCAGATACGCAGTATTTT.

The V and J genes are TRBV3-1 (or the pseudogene TRBV3-2) and TRBJ2-7; D remains unclear. This CDR3 has 11 amino acids. From germline, CDR1 is LGHDT and CDR2 YNNKEL (reference sequence). V was clipped by 6 bases and J by 4 bases, with 7 bases between them. CDR3 nucleotide sequence: TGTGCCAGCAGGGGCTCATACGAGCAGTACTTC. It encodes CASRGSYEQYF.

The V and J genes are TRBV7-3 and TRBJ2-3, with 8 bases fitting TRBD2. The length of the CDR3 is 15 residues. J was trimmed by 4 bases and V by 2 bases; bases with no gene match: 5. Germline assignment: CDR1 SGHTA and CDR2 FQGTGA. The CDR3 loop is CASSLDGGRSDTQYF. In DNA, the CDR3 is TGTGCCAGCAGCTTAGATGGCGGGAGGTCAGATACGCAGTATTTT.

The chain links TRBV7-9 to TRBJ2-7; D not resolved. Per the germline V gene, CDR1 is SEHNR and CDR2 is FQNEAQ (reference sequence). V lost 2 bases to trimming and J lost 0 bases, with 11 bases between them. The CDR3 length is 15 residues. Written as DNA, the CDR3 is TGTGCCAGCAGCTTAATTCCGAGTCCCTCCTACGAGCAGTACTTC. Translation gives CASSLIPSPSYEQYF.

The chain uses TRBV20-1 and TRBJ2-3; TRBD2 matches at 16 bases. Per germline, CDR1 DFQATT and CDR2 SNEGSKA (reference sequence). The CDR3 is 19 residues long. V was pared by 3 bases and J by 0 bases, with 9 bases of the junction left unmatched. The chain's CDR3 is CSASYVGTSGRVSTDTQYF. DNA for the CDR3: TGCAGTGCTAGTTATGTAGGGACTAGCGGGAGGGTTAGCACAGATACGCAGTATTTT.

The chain combines TRBV28 with TRBJ1-2; D may be TRBD1 (6 bases). Germline assignment: CDR1 MDHEN and CDR2 SYDVKM. V was pared by 6 bases and J by 4 bases, with 15 bases between. The CDR3 contains 14 residues. The CDR3 reads CASSPAGAGYGYTF. The CDR3 coding sequence is TGTGCCAGCAGCCCCGCGGGGGCCGGCTATGGCTACACCTTC.

The chain employs TRBV29-1 and TRBJ2-5; D unclear. Trimming stripped 1 base from V and 5 bases from J, with 8 bases between. The CDR3 is 12 amino acids. Germline lookup yields CDR1 SQVTM and CDR2 ANQGSEA. DNA of the CDR3: TGCAGCGTTGAAGCCCAGTGGGAGACCCAGTACTTC. Translating it yields CSVEAQWETQYF.

The chain's CDR3 is CASSPLGLAGAPYEQYF. The CDR3 nucleotides are TGCGCCAGCAGCCCGTTAGGACTAGCGGGAGCTCCGTACGAGCAGTACTTC. The gene calls are TRBV5-1 and TRBJ2-7; 13 nucleotides match TRBD2. J gave up 4 bases and V 4 bases, and 11 bases lay outside the gene matches. Germline values: CDR1 SGHRS, CDR2 YFSETQ. CDR3 length: 17 amino acids.

V gene TRBV5-1 combines with J gene TRBJ2-7, with 10 bases fitting TRBD1. This CDR3 contains 14 residues. The germline gives CDR1 SGHRS, CDR2 YFSETQ. With 4 bases clipped from V and 8 bases from J, the junction kept 9 bases outside the gene matches. Here the CDR3 DNA reads TGCGCCAGCAGCATTACCGGGACAGGGGCTAAGCAGTACTTC. It yields the protein CASSITGTGAKQYF.